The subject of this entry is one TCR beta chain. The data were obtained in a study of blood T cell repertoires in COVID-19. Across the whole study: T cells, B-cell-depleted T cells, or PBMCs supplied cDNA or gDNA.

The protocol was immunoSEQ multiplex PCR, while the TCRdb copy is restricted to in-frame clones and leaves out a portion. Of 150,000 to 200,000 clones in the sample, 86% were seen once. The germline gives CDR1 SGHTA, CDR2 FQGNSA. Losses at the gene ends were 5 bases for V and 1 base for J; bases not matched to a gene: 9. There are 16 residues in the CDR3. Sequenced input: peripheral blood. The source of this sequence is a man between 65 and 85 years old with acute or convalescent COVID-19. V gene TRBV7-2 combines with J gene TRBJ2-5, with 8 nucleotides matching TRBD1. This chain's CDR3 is CASSLGVGQAQETQYF. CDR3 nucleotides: TGTGCCAGCAGCCTTGGGGTGGGACAGGCCCAAGAGACCCAGTACTTC.